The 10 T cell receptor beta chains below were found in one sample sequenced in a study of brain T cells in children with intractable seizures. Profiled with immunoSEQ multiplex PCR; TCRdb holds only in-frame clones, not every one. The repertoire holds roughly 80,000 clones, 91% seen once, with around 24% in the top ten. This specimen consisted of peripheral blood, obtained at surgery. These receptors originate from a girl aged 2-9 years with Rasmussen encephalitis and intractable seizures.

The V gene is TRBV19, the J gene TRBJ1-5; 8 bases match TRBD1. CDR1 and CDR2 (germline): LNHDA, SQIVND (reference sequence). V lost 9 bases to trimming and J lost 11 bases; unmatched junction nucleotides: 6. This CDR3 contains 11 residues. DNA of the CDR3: TGTGCCAGCAAATCAGGGGGCGCCCAGCATTTT. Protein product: CASKSGGAQHF.

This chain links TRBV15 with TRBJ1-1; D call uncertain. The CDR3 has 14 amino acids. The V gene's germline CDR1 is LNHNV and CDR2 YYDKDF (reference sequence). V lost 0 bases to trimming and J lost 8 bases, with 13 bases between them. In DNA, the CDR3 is TGTGCCACCAGCAGAGATGGGAACAGTATGGAAGCTTTCTTT. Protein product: CATSRDGNSMEAFF.

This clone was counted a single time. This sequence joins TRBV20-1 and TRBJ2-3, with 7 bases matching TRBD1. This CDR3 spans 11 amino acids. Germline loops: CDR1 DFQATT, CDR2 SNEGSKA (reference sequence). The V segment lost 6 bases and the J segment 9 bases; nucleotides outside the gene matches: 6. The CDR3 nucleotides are TGCAGTGCCCCAGGGGGATCCACGCAGTATTTT. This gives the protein CSAPGGSTQYF.

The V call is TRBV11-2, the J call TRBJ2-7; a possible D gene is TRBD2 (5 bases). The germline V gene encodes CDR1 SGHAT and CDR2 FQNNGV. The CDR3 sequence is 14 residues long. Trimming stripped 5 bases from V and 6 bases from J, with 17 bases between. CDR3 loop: CASSQGGGWREQYF. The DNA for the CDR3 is TGTGCCAGCAGCCAAGGAGGTGGGTGGCGCGAGCAGTACTTC.

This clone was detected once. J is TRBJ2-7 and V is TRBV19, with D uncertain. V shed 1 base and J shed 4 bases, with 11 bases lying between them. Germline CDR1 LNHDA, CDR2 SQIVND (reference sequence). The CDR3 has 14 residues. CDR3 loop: CASSIGGAWYEQYF. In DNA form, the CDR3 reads TGTGCCAGTAGTATAGGGGGTGCGTGGTACGAGCAGTACTTC.

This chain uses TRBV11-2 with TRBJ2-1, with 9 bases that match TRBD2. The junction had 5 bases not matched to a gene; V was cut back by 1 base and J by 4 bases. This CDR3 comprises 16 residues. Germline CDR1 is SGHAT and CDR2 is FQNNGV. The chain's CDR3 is CASSLVGGRVYNEQFF. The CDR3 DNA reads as TGTGCCAGCAGCTTAGTAGGCGGGAGGGTATACAATGAGCAGTTCTTC.

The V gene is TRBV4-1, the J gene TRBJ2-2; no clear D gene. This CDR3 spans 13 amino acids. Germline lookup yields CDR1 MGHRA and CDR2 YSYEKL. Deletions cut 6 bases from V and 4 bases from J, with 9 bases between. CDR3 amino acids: CASRESFTGELFF. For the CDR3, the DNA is TGCGCCAGCAGGGAGAGTTTCACCGGGGAGCTGTTTTTT.

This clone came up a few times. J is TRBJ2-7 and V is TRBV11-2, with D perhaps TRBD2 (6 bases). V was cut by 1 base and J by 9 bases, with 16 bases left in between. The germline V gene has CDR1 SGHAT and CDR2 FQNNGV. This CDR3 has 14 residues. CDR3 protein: CASSLAGTGRLQYF. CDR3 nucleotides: TGTGCCAGCAGCTTAGCCGGGACTGGACGTTTGCAGTACTTC.

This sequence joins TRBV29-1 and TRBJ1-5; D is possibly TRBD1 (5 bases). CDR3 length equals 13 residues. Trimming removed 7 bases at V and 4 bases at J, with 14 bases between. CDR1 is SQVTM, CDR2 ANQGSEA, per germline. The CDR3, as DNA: TGCAGCGCCGCACGGGACGGAAATCAGCCCCAGCATTTT. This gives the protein CSAARDGNQPQHF.

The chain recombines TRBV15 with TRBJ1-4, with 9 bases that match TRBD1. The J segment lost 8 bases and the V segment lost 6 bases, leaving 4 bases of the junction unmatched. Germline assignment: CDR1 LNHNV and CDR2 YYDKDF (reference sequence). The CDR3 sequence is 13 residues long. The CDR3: CATSTGGWEKLFF. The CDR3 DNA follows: TGTGCCACCAGTACAGGGGGCTGGGAAAAACTGTTTTTT.